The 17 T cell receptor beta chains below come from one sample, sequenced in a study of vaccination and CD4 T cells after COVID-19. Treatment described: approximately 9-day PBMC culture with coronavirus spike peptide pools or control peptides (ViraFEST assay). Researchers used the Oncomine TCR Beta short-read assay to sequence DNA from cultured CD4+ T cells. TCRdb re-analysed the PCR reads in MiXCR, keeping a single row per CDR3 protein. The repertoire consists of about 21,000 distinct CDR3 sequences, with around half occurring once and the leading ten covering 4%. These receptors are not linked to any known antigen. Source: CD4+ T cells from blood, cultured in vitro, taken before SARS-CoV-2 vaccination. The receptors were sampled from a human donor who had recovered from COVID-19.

CDR3 bases: TGTGCCAGCAGCTTAGGGGCCCGGGACAACACTGAAGCTTTCTTT. Amino acids: CASSLGARDNTEAFF. The chain uses TRBV11-1 and TRBJ1-1; D is possibly TRBD1 (5 bases). Germline-derived CDR1 and CDR2 are SGHAT and FQDESV (reference sequence). V lost 1 base and J lost 2, with 11 bases in between. The CDR3 covers 15 residues. The variable domain in full, with the rest retrieved from reference TRBV11-1 and TRBJ1-1, is EAEVAQSPRYKITEKSQAVAFWCDPISGHATLYWYRQILGQGPELLVQFQDESVVDDSQLPKDRFSAERLKGVDSTLKIQPAELGDSAMYLCASSLGARDNTEAFFGQGTRLTVV.

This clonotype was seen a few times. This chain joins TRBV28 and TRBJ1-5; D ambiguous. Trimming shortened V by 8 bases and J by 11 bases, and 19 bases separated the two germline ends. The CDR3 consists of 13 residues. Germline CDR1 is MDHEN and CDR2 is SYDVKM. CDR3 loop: CASFGQNQRAQHF. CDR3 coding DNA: TGTGCCAGCTTTGGCCAGAACCAGAGGGCCCAGCATTTT.

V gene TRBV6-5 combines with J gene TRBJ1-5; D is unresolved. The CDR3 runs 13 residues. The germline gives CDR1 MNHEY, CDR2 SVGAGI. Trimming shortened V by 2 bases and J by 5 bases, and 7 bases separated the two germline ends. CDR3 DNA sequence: TGTGCCAGCAGTTACAAGGAAGATCAGCCCCAGCATTTT. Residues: CASSYKEDQPQHF.

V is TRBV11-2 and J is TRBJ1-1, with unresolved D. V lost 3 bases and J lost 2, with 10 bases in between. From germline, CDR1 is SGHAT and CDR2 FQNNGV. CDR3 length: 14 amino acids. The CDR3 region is CASSFSGTNTEAFF. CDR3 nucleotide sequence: TGTGCCAGCAGCTTCTCCGGTACCAACACTGAAGCTTTCTTT.

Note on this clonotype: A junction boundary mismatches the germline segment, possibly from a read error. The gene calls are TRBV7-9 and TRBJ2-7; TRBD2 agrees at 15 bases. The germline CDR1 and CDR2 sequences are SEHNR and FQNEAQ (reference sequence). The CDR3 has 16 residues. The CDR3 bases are TGTGCCAGCAGCTTATGGACTAGCGGGGGGGGCTACCAGCAGTACTTC. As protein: CASSLWTSGGGYQQYF.

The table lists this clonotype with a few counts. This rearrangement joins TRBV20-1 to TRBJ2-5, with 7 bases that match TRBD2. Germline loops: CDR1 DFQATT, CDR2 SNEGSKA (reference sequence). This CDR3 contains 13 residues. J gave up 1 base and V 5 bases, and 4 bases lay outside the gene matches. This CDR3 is CSAVPSGQETQYF. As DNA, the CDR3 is TGCAGTGCTGTGCCTAGCGGCCAAGAGACCCAGTACTTC.

CDR3 nucleotide sequence: TGCAGTGCTAGAGATTATACAGGGGGCGGATCCTACAATGAGCAGTTCTTC. It encodes CSARDYTGGGSYNEQFF. The chain recombines TRBV20-1 with TRBJ2-1, with TRBD1 identical over 9 bases. Germline CDR1 is DFQATT and CDR2 is SNEGSKA (reference sequence). The V segment lost 0 bases and the J segment 1 base; nucleotides outside the gene matches: 7. The CDR3 loop spans 17 amino acids.

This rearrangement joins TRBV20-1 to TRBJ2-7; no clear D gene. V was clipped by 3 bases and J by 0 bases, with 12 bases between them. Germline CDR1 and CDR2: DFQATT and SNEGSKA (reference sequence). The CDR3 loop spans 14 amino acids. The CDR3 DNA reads TGCAGTGCTAGGAGCAGCTTATCCTCCTACGAGCAGTACTTC. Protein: CSARSSLSSYEQYF.

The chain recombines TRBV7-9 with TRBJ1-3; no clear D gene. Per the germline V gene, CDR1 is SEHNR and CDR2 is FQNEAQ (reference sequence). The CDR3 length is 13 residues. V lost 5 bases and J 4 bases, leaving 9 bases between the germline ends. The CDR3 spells CASSPPRGNTIYF. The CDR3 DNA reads TGTGCCAGCAGCCCTCCGAGGGGAAACACCATATATTTT.

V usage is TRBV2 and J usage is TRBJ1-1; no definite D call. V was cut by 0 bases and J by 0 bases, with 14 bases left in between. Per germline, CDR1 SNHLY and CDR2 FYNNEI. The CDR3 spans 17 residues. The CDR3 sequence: CASSEALQEKLNTEAFF. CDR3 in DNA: TGTGCCAGCAGTGAAGCGCTTCAGGAGAAGTTGAACACTGAAGCTTTCTTT.

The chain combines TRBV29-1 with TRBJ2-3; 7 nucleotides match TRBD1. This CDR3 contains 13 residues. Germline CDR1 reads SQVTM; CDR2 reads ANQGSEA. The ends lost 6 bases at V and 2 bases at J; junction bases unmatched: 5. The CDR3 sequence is CSVQDRVTDTQYF. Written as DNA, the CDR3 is TGCAGCGTCCAAGACAGGGTCACAGATACGCAGTATTTT.

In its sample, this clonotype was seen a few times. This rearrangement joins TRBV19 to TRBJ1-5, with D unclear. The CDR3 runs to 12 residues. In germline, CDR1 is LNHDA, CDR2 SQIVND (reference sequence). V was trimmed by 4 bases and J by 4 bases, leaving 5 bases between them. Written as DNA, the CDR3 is TGTGCCAGTAGTAGAGCAAATCAGCCCCAGCATTTT. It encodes CASSRANQPQHF. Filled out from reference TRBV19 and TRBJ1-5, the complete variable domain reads DGGITQSPKYLFRKEGQNVTLSCEQNLNHDAMYWYRQDPGQGLRLIYYSQIVNDFQKGDIAEGYSVSREKKESFPLTVTSAQKNPTAFYLCASSRANQPQHFGDGTRLSIL.

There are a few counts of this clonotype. The CDR3 DNA follows: TGTGCCACGAGGGGACCCGGGACTAGGATGTACGAGCAGTACTTC. As protein: CATRGPGTRMYEQYF. The rearrangement joins TRBV10-3 to TRBJ2-7, with TRBD2 identical over 8 bases. The V gene end was trimmed by 10 bases and the J gene end by 4 bases; junction bases not matched to a gene: 15. The germline V gene has CDR1 ENHRY and CDR2 SYGVKD. CDR3 length equals 15 residues.

CDR3 bases: TGTGCCTCAGCCCAAGCTCACAATGAGCAGTTCTTC. The encoded protein is CASAQAHNEQFF. This chain uses TRBV6-2 or TRBV6-3 with TRBJ2-1; D call uncertain. Between the trimmed V and J ends, which lost 11 bases and 5 bases, there was a span of 13 bases. Germline V lookup: CDR1 MNHEY, CDR2 SVGEGT. The CDR3 spans 12 residues.

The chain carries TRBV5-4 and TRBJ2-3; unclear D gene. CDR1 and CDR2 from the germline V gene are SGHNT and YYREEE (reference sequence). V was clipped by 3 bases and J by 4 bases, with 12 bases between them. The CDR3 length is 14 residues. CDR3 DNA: TGTGCCAGCAGCTACGGACCGGAGTCAGATACGCAGTATTTT. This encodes CASSYGPESDTQYF. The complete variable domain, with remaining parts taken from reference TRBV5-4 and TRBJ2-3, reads ETGVTQSPTHLIKTRGQQVTLRCSSQSGHNTVSWYQQALGQGPQFIFQYYREEENGRGNFPPRFSGLQFPNYSSELNVNALELDDSALYLCASSYGPESDTQYFGPGTRLTVL.

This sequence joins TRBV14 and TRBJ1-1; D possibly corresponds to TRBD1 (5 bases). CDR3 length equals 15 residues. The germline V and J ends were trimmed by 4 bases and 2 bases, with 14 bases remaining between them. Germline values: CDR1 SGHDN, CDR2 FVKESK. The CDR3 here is CASSPTRGINTEAFF. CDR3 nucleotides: TGTGCCAGCAGCCCCACTCGGGGGATAAACACTGAAGCTTTCTTT. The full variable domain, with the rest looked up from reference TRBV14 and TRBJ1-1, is EAGVTQFPSHSVIEKGQTVTLRCDPISGHDNLYWYRRVMGKEIKFLLHFVKESKQDESGMPNNRFLAERTGGTYSTLKVQPAELEDSGVYFCASSPTRGINTEAFFGQGTRLTVV.

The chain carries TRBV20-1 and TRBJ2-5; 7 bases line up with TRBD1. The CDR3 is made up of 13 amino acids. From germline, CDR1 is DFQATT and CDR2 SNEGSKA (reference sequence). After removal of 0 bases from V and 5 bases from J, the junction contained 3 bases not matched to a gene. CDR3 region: CSARETGPETQYF. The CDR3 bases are TGCAGTGCTAGAGAGACAGGGCCGGAGACCCAGTACTTC.